This T cell receptor (beta chain) is drawn from a study of cytomegalovirus exposure and HLA in healthy donors. Germline V gene data show CDR1 as MNHNS and CDR2 as SASEGT. CDR3 length: 14 amino acids. Trimming cost V 8 bases and J 8 bases; bases outside gene matches: 12. This clone was seen a handful of times. PCR primers comprised 60 Vbeta and 13 Jbeta primers. The protocol was immunoSEQ multiplex PCR, while the TCRdb copy is restricted to in-frame clones and leaves out a portion. Among 100,000 or so clones, 70% to 80% were seen once, and the ten largest hold approximately 2.4%. The chain is built from TRBV6-1 and TRBJ2-1; 7 bases align to TRBD1. The sample consisted of PBMCs. The TCR comes from a female donor in good health and CMV-seronegative. CDR3 sequence: CASRDSVIPDEQFF. CDR3 in DNA: TGTGCCAGCCGGGACAGCGTCATCCCGGATGAGCAGTTCTTC.